This T cell receptor (beta chain) was obtained from a study of T cell responses to AZD1222 COVID-19 vaccine. Study-wide results and limits: Clonal diversity was possibly underestimated, and the donors were mostly white British, with more females. A rise in Spike-specific TCR breadth and depth followed two AZD1222 doses. Repertoires were collected only later (after the peak T cell response had occurred). The study reported that nearly half of spike-specific TCRs target unmutated variant regions.

Sequencing used immunoSEQ multiplex PCR; TCRdb keeps in-frame clones, though not all of them. The table includes 100,000 to 150,000 clones, 86% detected once. This clone was detected only once. Its antigen is undetermined. In germline, CDR1 is KGHSH, CDR2 LQKENI. The CDR3 has 13 residues. V was pared by 2 bases and J by 5 bases, with 9 bases between. The chain links TRBV18 to TRBJ2-5; D is unresolved. This receptor was identified in an adult in good health. This material consisted of peripheral blood, taken on day 0 of AZD1222 vaccination. CDR3 loop: CASSPGQVETQYF. For the CDR3, the DNA is TGTGCCAGCTCACCAGGGCAGGTTGAGACCCAGTACTTC.